This record covers a single T cell receptor (beta chain). The antigen it recognizes is unknown. Per-base quality was not reported, and no clone a single base away is much larger than it. CD8 naive samples were obtained by positive selection for CCR7 among CD45RO-negative cells, yielding a CD45RA+CCR7+ population from which TemRA cells were excluded. The donors were healthy, HIV-negative adults with no recently reported acute infections or vaccinations. Every donor was a Caucasian adult residing in Nashville, Tennessee, USA. Blood was collected by leukapheresis, and PBMCs were isolated by Ficoll-Histopaque density gradient centrifugation and then cryopreserved in liquid nitrogen vapor phase. Analytical flow cytometry was used to check the purity and quantity of every magnetically sorted T cell population. From each sorted fraction, genomic DNA was isolated and quantified by UV absorbance on a Nanodrop 2000c.

V is reduced by 1 base and J by 7 bases, leaving a spacing of 17 bases between them. The germline V gene (reference sequence) gives CDR1 as LNHDA and CDR2 as SQIVND. Counted from cysteine to phenylalanine, this CDR3 has 15 amino acids. Of the read, only the CDR3 DNA is kept; its 45 bases are in frame from base 1. This entry comes from a study of shared clonotypes between healthy human individuals (dated by TCRdb to about 2020). Broadly, across the study: The cohort included three men and a couple of women between 18 and 49 years of age. Different laboratories and diverse techniques were used to prepare libraries and sequence TCR repertoires, to increase sequencing depth and limit assay-specific biases. Per donor, leukapheresis produced somewhere between about 0.94 and 9.5 billion PBMCs. For each donor, three plates each were used for CD4 naive and CD4 memory, two plates were used for CD8 naive, and one plate was used for CD8 memory. The study deeply sequenced blood TCR repertoires of several healthy adults to estimate repertoire size and the extent of clonotype sharing between individuals. The investigation overall reported the following: Pairwise subsampling indicated that sequencing depth was expected to affect the degree of clonotype sharing among donors. The small number of donors limited the genetic and exposure-history diversity represented. Sampling was restricted to blood, and TCR repertoires in tissue are likely to differ from TCR repertoires in blood. Roughly 5.2% of naive CD4, roughly 3.6% of naive CD8, around 2.3% of memory CD4, and more than 0.35% of memory CD8 clonotypes were shared across a few donors. Estimated clonotype richness was generally larger for naive than for memory subsets. Incomplete sequencing was indicated by rarefaction of sorted-subset datasets, despite the large sequencing depth. Higher generation probabilities were observed for clonotypes shared by all four sorted-subset donors than for non-shared clonotypes.

Using the deep immunoSEQ assay, multiplex PCR amplified TCR CDR3 regions from genomic DNA. Genomic DNA extracted from each cell subset was distributed evenly over all wells of several immunoSEQ 96-well plates, and each plate served as one replicate. For sorted subsets, each replicate PCR was loaded with about 0.2 ug genomic DNA, equivalent to approximately 33,000 T cell genomes. Purified libraries were measured with a Qubit 3.0 fluorometer, size-checked on a Bioanalyzer 2100, and measured again with the KAPA Library Quantification kit. A separate single-read 150-cycle Illumina NextSeq 550 flow cell was used to sequence each immunoSEQ 96-well plate. As for the original processing: Because only junctional sequences without quality scores were contained in the immunoSEQ output, filtering matching that applied to full-length reads could not be performed. Sequences were annotated with PyIR, a Python wrapper for IgBLAST v1.9, using IMGT germline references to assign V/J genes and CDR3. Any read was removed if the V/J assignment was weak (E-value above 1e-6), the CDR3 was missing, or the read contained stop codons, out-of-frame junctions, or ambiguous translated residues. V3J clonotypes were defined as sequences sharing an identical inferred V gene, J gene, and CDR3 amino acid sequence. The percentage overlap between two repertoires was calculated by dividing the number of shared unique clonotypes by the size of the smaller repertoire. Repertoire richness was assessed with RTK rarefaction, the Chao1 estimator, and Recon v2.1 estimates of unobserved clonotypes. For all TCRbeta clonotypes obtained by the gDNA method from a handful of donors, generation probabilities were computed with OLGA. In TCRdb, the immuneACCESS table is reduced to in-frame sequences with V and J assigned. These tables do not hold every clone; where another copy was compared, an unresolved V gene accounts for under half, and the others remain unexplained. V, J and clone size are those of that table, while D and trimming were read from the DNA. The sample profile shows about 2.2 million clones; around 93% of them were found once. Over 1.5% of the sample comes from the top ten.

Material: naive CD8+ T cells from PBMCs. The sample's cell subset or site label, decoded: CD45RA+CCR7+. This receptor was taken from a man aged 18-30 years in good health. Some clones in this sample may be carry-over from other donors' samples. The chain is assembled from TRBV19 and TRBJ2-7; possibly the D gene is TRBD1, per 6 matching bases. The CDR3 protein sequence reads: CASSIVHRAGEEQYF. The DNA sequence is as follows: TGTGCCAGTAGTATAGTCCACAGGGCTGGTGAGGAGCAGTACTTC.